These 28 T cell receptor beta chains came from one sample sequenced in a study of OX40 agonist ivuxolimab in advanced cancers. Clones were read by immunoSEQ multiplex PCR, and TCRdb kept only the in-frame ones, dropping some. The sample lists about 110,000 clones; approximately 89% were seen once. The starting material was CD4+ or CD8+ T cells sorted from blood, obtained in a trial of the OX40 agonist ivuxolimab. Every receptor here comes from an adult with an advanced solid tumor such as melanoma, head and neck, liver or kidney cancer.

This clone occurred a few times. This sequence joins TRBV19 and TRBJ1-2; D is possibly TRBD1 (5 bases). There are 13 residues in the CDR3. Germline values: CDR1 LNHDA, CDR2 SQIVND (reference sequence). Deletions cut 6 bases from V and 3 bases from J, with 11 bases between. The CDR3: CASRTAPDYGYTF. The CDR3 coding sequence is TGTGCCAGTAGGACAGCTCCCGACTATGGCTACACCTTC.

The chain links TRBV6-1 to TRBJ2-1; 12 nucleotides line up with TRBD1. This CDR3 has 14 amino acids. Germline V lookup: CDR1 MNHNS, CDR2 SASEGT. V gave up 6 bases and J gave up 12 bases; unmatched junction bases: 9. The CDR3 loop reads CASRPGQGARTQFF. Here the CDR3 DNA reads TGTGCCAGCAGACCGGGACAGGGGGCGCGGACGCAGTTCTTC.

The rearrangement uses TRBV27 and TRBJ2-2; D is ambiguous. The length of the CDR3 is 15 residues. The germline V gene has CDR1 MNHEY and CDR2 SMNVEV (reference sequence). Trimming stripped 5 bases from V and 0 bases from J, with 10 bases between. CDR3 loop: CASSRTFANTGELFF. The CDR3 region has the DNA TGTGCCAGCAGTAGAACATTCGCGAACACCGGGGAGCTGTTTTTT.

In nucleotides, the CDR3 is TGTGCCTGGAGGGGGTCAACTAATGAAAAACTGTTTTTT. It is translated as CAWRGSTNEKLFF. The chain employs TRBV30 and TRBJ1-4, with D unclear. This CDR3 contains 13 residues. Trimming stripped 3 bases from V and 0 bases from J, with 5 bases between. Germline CDR1 reads GTSNPN; CDR2 reads SVGIG (reference sequence).

V is TRBV28 and J is TRBJ2-2; 7 bases are shared with TRBD2. The CDR3 consists of 17 residues. The germline V gene encodes CDR1 MDHEN and CDR2 SYDVKM. V lost 4 bases and J lost 5; bases outside the gene matches: 13. The CDR3 protein is CASSSLIAGLGTGELFF. CDR3 DNA: TGTGCCAGCAGTTCCCTAATAGCGGGCCTCGGGACCGGGGAGCTGTTTTTT.

V is TRBV28 and J is TRBJ2-1; 12 nucleotides agree with TRBD2. In germline, CDR1 is MDHEN, CDR2 SYDVKM. J was trimmed by 7 bases and V by 6 bases; bases with no gene match: 4. The CDR3 loop spans 14 amino acids. CDR3 loop: CASRSSGRANEQFF. The CDR3 DNA is TGTGCCAGCAGGTCTAGCGGGAGGGCGAATGAGCAGTTCTTC.

The chain has TRBV5-1 and TRBJ1-4; 8 bases align to TRBD1. There are 14 residues in the CDR3. CDR1 and CDR2 (germline): SGHRS, YFSETQ. The ends lost 0 bases at V and 11 bases at J; junction bases unmatched: 6. CDR3 bases: TGCGCCAGCAGCTTGGGGACAGGGTCGGAGAAACTGTTTTTT. Translation gives CASSLGTGSEKLFF. Filled out from reference TRBV5-1 and TRBJ1-4, the complete variable domain reads KAGVTQTPRYLIKTRGQQVTLSCSPISGHRSVSWYQQTPGQGLQFLFEYFSETQRNKGNFPGRFSGRQFSNSRSEMNVSTLELGDSALYLCASSLGTGSEKLFFGSGTQLSVL.

The chain uses TRBV11-1 and TRBJ2-3; 9 nucleotides line up with TRBD1. CDR3 size: 17 residues. Germline CDR1 is SGHAT and CDR2 is FQDESV (reference sequence). Trimming took 4 bases from V and 3 from J; bases not matched to a gene: 11. The CDR3 nucleotides are TGTGCCAGCAGCTCACCAAGTACAGGGGGCGCAACAGATACGCAGTATTTT. Translating gives CASSSPSTGGATDTQYF.

V gene TRBV29-1 combines with J gene TRBJ1-4; D ambiguous. The germline gives CDR1 SQVTM, CDR2 ANQGSEA. The V and J ends lost 6 bases and 3 bases respectively, with 17 bases between them. The CDR3 is 15 amino acids. The CDR3 DNA follows: TGCAGCGTAAGCCCCGGATCGGCAGCTAATGAAAAACTGTTTTTT. It codes for CSVSPGSAANEKLFF.

The chain has TRBV5-6 and TRBJ2-2, with TRBD2 matching 11 bases. CDR3 length: 14 residues. V gave up 4 bases and J gave up 6 bases; unmatched junction bases: 2. Germline CDR1 is SGHDT and CDR2 is YYEEEE. The CDR3 is CASSGGLAAGELFF. CDR3 bases: TGTGCCAGCAGCGGGGGACTAGCGGCCGGGGAGCTGTTTTTT.

This clone was seen a single time. This chain connects TRBV4-3 to TRBJ1-2, with no clear D. The CDR3 totals 15 residues. Trimming stripped 6 bases from V and 4 bases from J, with 18 bases between. CDR1 is LGHNA, CDR2 YSLEER, per germline. CDR3 region: CASSPSFGTAYGYTF. The CDR3 DNA is TGCGCCAGCAGTCCGAGCTTCGGCACAGCCTATGGCTACACCTTC.

The count of this clone is one. This chain joins TRBV7-2 and TRBJ1-1; D ambiguous. Germline V gene lookup returns CDR1 SGHTA and CDR2 FQGNSA. V shed 0 bases and J shed 8 bases, with 10 bases lying between them. The CDR3 spans 13 residues. In DNA form, the CDR3 reads TGTGCCAGCAGCTTAGCCCAGCTTTCGGAAGCTTTCTTT. Protein: CASSLAQLSEAFF.

The chain employs TRBV18 and TRBJ1-6, with TRBD1 identical over 10 bases. CDR1 is KGHSH, CDR2 LQKENI, per germline. This CDR3 spans 14 amino acids. V was pared by 5 bases and J by 10 bases, with 5 bases of the junction left unmatched. CDR3 in amino acids: CASSMGQGKSPLHF. DNA of the CDR3: TGTGCCAGCTCAATGGGACAGGGGAAATCACCCCTCCACTTT.

The chain couples TRBV29-1 to TRBJ1-1; D might be TRBD1 (5 bases). CDR1 is SQVTM, CDR2 ANQGSEA, per germline. Trimming took off 6 bases at V and 5 bases at J, with 13 bases between the two ends. The CDR3 is 12 amino acids. CDR3 DNA sequence: TGCAGCGTCTCAGGGTCGTGGACTGAAGCTTTCTTT. Translated, it gives CSVSGSWTEAFF.

This sequence joins TRBV5-1 and TRBJ2-7, with 7 bases aligning to TRBD1. The CDR3 has 15 residues. CDR1 SGHRS and CDR2 YFSETQ come from the germline V gene. Losses at the gene ends were 3 bases for V and 4 bases for J; bases not matched to a gene: 10. This CDR3 is CASSSGTADLYEQYF. CDR3 in DNA: TGCGCCAGCAGCTCCGGGACAGCGGACTTATACGAGCAGTACTTC.

As DNA, the CDR3 is TGTGCCAGCAGTGAATTTGGGGAGAAAGGGGACAATCAGCCCCAGCATTTT. Encoded protein: CASSEFGEKGDNQPQHF. The chain joins TRBV25-1 to TRBJ1-5; D may be TRBD1 (5 bases). The ends were cut back, 1 base at V and 3 bases at J, with 16 bases in the middle. The V gene's germline CDR1 is MGHDK and CDR2 SYGVNS. This CDR3 comprises 17 residues.

This clone was seen a single time. V gene TRBV7-2 combines with J gene TRBJ1-1; 9 nucleotides align to TRBD1. V gave up 6 bases and J gave up 5 bases; unmatched junction bases: 7. CDR3 length: 14 residues. From germline, CDR1 is SGHTA and CDR2 FQGNSA. The CDR3 sequence: CASSFGQGRTEAFF. CDR3 DNA: TGTGCCAGCAGTTTCGGACAGGGGCGGACTGAAGCTTTCTTT.

This CDR3 is CASSYSGQGNEQYF. Written as DNA, the CDR3 is TGTGCCAGCAGTTACTCGGGCCAGGGTAACGAGCAGTACTTC. The chain has TRBV6-6 and TRBJ2-7; the D gene is possibly TRBD1 (5 bases). The CDR3 is 14 residues long. Trimming stripped 0 bases from V and 5 bases from J, with 11 bases between. Germline lookup yields CDR1 MNHNY and CDR2 SVGAGI (reference sequence).

The chain employs TRBV5-1 and TRBJ2-7; 10 positions agree with TRBD2. The CDR3 spans 14 residues. The V gene's germline CDR1 is SGHRS and CDR2 YFSETQ. Unmatched junction bases numbered 4, after V lost 4 bases and J lost 3 bases. CDR3 amino acids: CASSAGLADYEQYF. Written as DNA, the CDR3 is TGCGCCAGCAGCGCTGGACTAGCGGACTACGAGCAGTACTTC.

This sequence joins TRBV18 and TRBJ1-6; D unresolved. Trimming removed 4 bases at V and 0 bases at J, with 16 bases between. The germline V gene encodes CDR1 KGHSH and CDR2 LQKENI. CDR3 length: 18 residues. The CDR3 coding sequence is TGTGCCAGCTCACTAACCGGGAGCGATAGCTCCTATAATTCACCCCTCCACTTT. It translates to CASSLTGSDSSYNSPLHF.

This chain joins TRBV7-6 and TRBJ2-7; 13 bases align to TRBD2. Germline values: CDR1 SGHVS, CDR2 FNYEAQ. This CDR3 spans 15 amino acids. The ends lost 5 bases at V and 3 bases at J; junction bases unmatched: 4. The CDR3 DNA reads TGTGCCAGCAGCCCGGGACTAGCGGGATTCTACGAGCAGTACTTC. Protein sequence: CASSPGLAGFYEQYF.

This rearrangement joins TRBV12-5 to TRBJ2-1; TRBD1 matches 11 bases. CDR1 and CDR2 from the germline V gene are LGHNT and FRNRAP. CDR3 length: 16 residues. After removal of 3 bases from V and 0 bases from J, the junction contained 1 base not matched to a gene. The CDR3 DNA reads TGTGCTAGTGGTTTAGGACAGGGGGCCTCCTACAATGAGCAGTTCTTC. The encoded protein is CASGLGQGASYNEQFF.

This clone was observed a single time. The chain couples TRBV6-1 to TRBJ2-1, with 8 nucleotides matching TRBD2. Looked up from germline, CDR1 is MNHNS and CDR2 is SASEGT. This CDR3 comprises 13 residues. J was trimmed by 6 bases and V by 6 bases; bases with no gene match: 4. The CDR3 DNA follows: TGTGCCAGCAGGGCTAGCGGGCTCAATGAGCAGTTCTTC. This encodes CASRASGLNEQFF.

The V gene is TRBV30, the J gene TRBJ1-4; D is unresolved. Germline V lookup: CDR1 GTSNPN, CDR2 SVGIG (reference sequence). The V gene lost 0 bases and the J gene lost 8 bases, with 13 bases spanning the gap. This CDR3 is built from 14 residues. The CDR3 DNA is TGTGCCTGGAGTGTAGAAATCGTTGGGGAAAAACTGTTTTTT. This sequence encodes CAWSVEIVGEKLFF. The entire variable domain, with the rest obtained from reference TRBV30 and TRBJ1-4, is as follows: SQTIHQWPATLVQPVGSPLSLECTVEGTSNPNLYWYRQAAGRGLQLLFYSVGIGQISSEVPQNLSASRPQDRQFILSSKKLLLSDSGFYLCAWSVEIVGEKLFFGSGTQLSVL.

The genes are TRBV7-9 and TRBJ1-1, with D perhaps matching TRBD1 (6 bases). Looked up from germline, CDR1 is SEHNR and CDR2 is FQNEAQ (reference sequence). The CDR3 totals 18 residues. The germline V and J ends were trimmed by 1 base and 3 bases, with 21 bases remaining between them. CDR3 in DNA: TGTGCCAGCAGCTTAGGAAGTGGACTCGGGAAGGGGGACACTGAAGCTTTCTTT. It is translated as CASSLGSGLGKGDTEAFF. Using reference TRBV7-9 and TRBJ1-1 for the parts outside the CDR3, the full variable domain is DTGVSQNPRHKITKRGQNVTFRCDPISEHNRLYWYRQTLGQGPEFLTYFQNEAQLEKSRLLSDRFSAERPKGSFSTLEIQRTEQGDSAMYLCASSLGSGLGKGDTEAFFGQGTRLTVV.

V and J are TRBV6-5 and TRBJ2-1, with D possibly matching TRBD2 (6 bases). The germline V gene has CDR1 MNHEY and CDR2 SVGAGI. CDR3 length: 14 amino acids. V was trimmed by 4 bases and J by 2 bases, leaving 9 bases between them. The CDR3 DNA reads as TGTGCCAGCAGTTCCGGGACTCCCTACAATGAGCAGTTCTTC. This translates into CASSSGTPYNEQFF.

The chain combines TRBV5-4 with TRBJ1-1, with D maybe TRBD1 (6 bases). The length of the CDR3 is 14 residues. Trimming cost V 4 bases and J 5 bases, with 15 bases left between them. Germline-derived CDR1 and CDR2 are SGHNT and YYREEE (reference sequence). The CDR3 nucleotides read TGTGCCAGCAGCAGCCAGGGGCGACGGACTGAAGCTTTCTTT. Amino acid sequence: CASSSQGRRTEAFF.

This chain uses TRBV4-3 with TRBJ1-4; 7 nucleotides match TRBD1. V lost 0 bases, J lost 8 bases, and 12 bases stayed unmatched. Germline lookup yields CDR1 LGHNA and CDR2 YSLEER. This CDR3 spans 17 amino acids. Written as DNA, the CDR3 is TGCGCCAGCAGCCAAGAACCGAGAGGGGGCGAAGGAGAAAAACTGTTTTTT. Protein: CASSQEPRGGEGEKLFF.